These 15 T cell receptor beta chains share one sample of origin, sequenced in a study of T-cell memory formation after mild COVID-19 (dated by TCRdb to the early 2020s). The library was produced with 5' RACE. Data came from an Illumina NovaSeq 6000. The public sequencing data were trimmed at Q25 with fastp and processed into clonotypes with MiXCR by TCRdb, which kept only in-frame beta chains. Records with the same CDR3 protein are collapsed into one entry carrying the most frequent genes and DNA. The sample data list 350,000 to 400,000 distinct CDR3 sequences, and about 21% of these were observed just once. The leading ten clones occupy about an eighth of the sample. Material: PBMCs or a T cell subset sorted from them (not recorded which). The receptors were sampled from an adult woman who had mild COVID-19 (a few samples of this study predate the infection). The sample titles of this study are shuffled in the database, so cell type and time point are left out; the donor was told from shared clones.

V and J are TRBV30 and TRBJ2-7; 10 positions match TRBD2. V lost 2 bases to trimming and J lost 5 bases; unmatched junction nucleotides: 21. CDR1 and CDR2 (germline): GTSNPN, SVGIG (reference sequence). The CDR3 has 19 residues. CDR3 in amino acids: CAWSPILWVAGGGLDEQYF. The CDR3 nucleotides read TGTGCCTGGAGTCCAATCCTGTGGGTAGCGGGAGGAGGATTGGACGAGCAGTACTTC.

The rearrangement links TRBV6-1 to TRBJ2-7, with 7 bases lining up with TRBD1. The V gene's germline CDR1 is MNHNS and CDR2 SASEGT. V lost 4 bases to trimming and J lost 0 bases; unmatched junction nucleotides: 15. The CDR3 runs 18 residues. The CDR3 region has the DNA TGTGCCAGCAGTGCCCAGGACACCCACAGGGGAAGCTCCTACGAGCAGTACTTC. Translation: CASSAQDTHRGSSYEQYF.

CDR3 nucleotides: TGCGCCAGCAGCCGGACTATCCCAGATACGCAGTATTTT. Protein: CASSRTIPDTQYF. V gene TRBV5-1 combines with J gene TRBJ2-3; D might be TRBD2 (6 bases). Germline lookup yields CDR1 SGHRS and CDR2 YFSETQ. The CDR3 extends over 13 amino acids. Trimming left V 4 bases short and J 4 bases short, with 10 bases between. Together with reference TRBV5-1 and TRBJ2-3, the CDR3 gives the full variable domain: KAGVTQTPRYLIKTRGQQVTLSCSPISGHRSVSWYQQTPGQGLQFLFEYFSETQRNKGNFPGRFSGRQFSNSRSEMNVSTLELGDSALYLCASSRTIPDTQYFGPGTRLTVL.

The table lists this clonotype with a few counts. The CDR3 sequence: CAWREAGGYEQYF. The DNA of the CDR3 is TGTGCCTGGAGGGAAGCGGGGGGTTACGAGCAGTACTTC. The V call is TRBV30, the J call TRBJ2-7, with 9 bases aligning to TRBD2. The germline CDR1 and CDR2 sequences are GTSNPN and SVGIG (reference sequence). Trimming took 3 bases from V and 4 from J; bases not matched to a gene: 4. The CDR3 spans 13 residues.

The genes are TRBV6-5 and TRBJ1-4; D is undetermined. Germline V gives CDR1 MNHEY, CDR2 SVGAGI. The CDR3 spans 12 residues. V was pared by 0 bases and J by 15 bases, with 11 bases between. For the CDR3, the DNA is TGTGCCAGCAGTTACTCCCATTACGGTGTGTTTTTT. Amino acids: CASSYSHYGVFF.

This chain joins TRBV7-2 and TRBJ1-1; D gene unclear. The CDR3 runs to 17 residues. The V end was cut by 1 base, the J end by 3 bases, with 18 bases between. Germline lookup yields CDR1 SGHTA and CDR2 FQGNSA. DNA for the CDR3: TGTGCCAGCAGCTTAGACAGCCCGGTCTATGTGGACACTGAAGCTTTCTTT. It yields the protein CASSLDSPVYVDTEAFF.

This sequence joins TRBV10-3 and TRBJ1-2; D gene uncertain. The CDR3 spans 12 residues. V was clipped by 0 bases and J by 6 bases, with 5 bases between them. Germline-derived CDR1 and CDR2 are ENHRY and SYGVKD. The CDR3 coding sequence is TGTGCCATCAGTGAGTCTCTAGATGGCTACACCTTC. Its translation: CAISESLDGYTF.

V and J are TRBV7-2 and TRBJ2-7; 7 bases line up with TRBD1. Per the germline V gene, CDR1 is SGHTA and CDR2 is FQGNSA. The junction had 10 bases not matched to a gene; V was cut back by 8 bases and J by 0 bases. The CDR3 extends over 15 amino acids. The CDR3 reads CASVTQGVFSYEQYF. The CDR3 DNA reads as TGTGCCAGCGTGACCCAGGGGGTGTTCTCCTACGAGCAGTACTTC.

This clonotype was seen only a few times. The V gene is TRBV20-1, the J gene TRBJ2-1; D call uncertain. Per germline, CDR1 DFQATT and CDR2 SNEGSKA (reference sequence). The length of the CDR3 is 14 residues. V gave up 2 bases and J gave up 5 bases, with 13 bases separating them. The CDR3 loop is CSARMVSVDNEQFF. CDR3 in DNA: TGCAGTGCTAGAATGGTTTCAGTAGACAATGAGCAGTTCTTC.

The chain has TRBV29-1 and TRBJ1-2; TRBD1 matches 8 bases. V lost 5 bases, J lost 6 bases, and 8 bases stayed unmatched. Germline V gene data show CDR1 as SQVTM and CDR2 as ANQGSEA. The CDR3 consists of 13 residues. The CDR3 sequence: CSVSQGARDGYTF. In DNA, the CDR3 is TGCAGCGTTTCCCAGGGGGCGCGGGATGGCTACACCTTC.

The chain joins TRBV9 to TRBJ2-2; a weak D match, TRBD2 (5 bases). The V and J ends lost 0 bases and 5 bases respectively, with 11 bases between them. Per the germline V gene, CDR1 is SGDLS and CDR2 is YYNGEE. The CDR3 extends over 15 amino acids. The CDR3 loop reads CASSVGPTGTGELFF. CDR3 sequence (DNA): TGTGCCAGCAGCGTAGGTCCGACGGGGACCGGGGAGCTGTTTTTT.

This clonotype was recorded many times. This CDR3 is CASSVGSLQRETQYF. The CDR3 DNA is TGTGCCAGCAGCGTAGGTAGCCTCCAAAGGGAGACCCAGTACTTC. The chain couples TRBV9 to TRBJ2-5; D is undetermined. CDR3 length: 15 residues. V dropped 0 bases and J dropped 5 bases, with 14 bases sitting between them. Per the germline V gene, CDR1 is SGDLS and CDR2 is YYNGEE.

This clonotype occurred a few times. The chain couples TRBV4-2 to TRBJ1-5; D not certain. This CDR3 is built from 13 residues. Trimming left V 4 bases short and J 7 bases short, with 11 bases between. Germline-derived CDR1 and CDR2 are LGHNA and YNFKEQ. The CDR3 DNA reads as TGTGCCAGCAGCCTATCCCCAGGCCAGCCCCAGCATTTT. Amino acid sequence: CASSLSPGQPQHF.

This rearrangement joins TRBV12-3 or TRBV12-4 to TRBJ1-2, with D tentatively TRBD1 (6 bases). The CDR3 covers 14 residues. The germline V and J ends were trimmed by 4 bases and 3 bases, with 12 bases remaining between them. The CDR3 is CASSSQSGDYGYTF. CDR3 coding DNA: TGTGCCAGCAGTTCCCAATCAGGGGACTATGGCTACACCTTC.

The table lists this clonotype with a few counts. The rearrangement uses TRBV7-2 and TRBJ2-5, with 8 bases lining up with TRBD1. The CDR3 length is 14 residues. CDR1 and CDR2 from the germline V gene are SGHTA and FQGNSA. V shed 1 base, J shed 5 bases, and the junction held 3 bases outside the gene matches. This CDR3 reads CASSLGQGWETQYF. DNA for the CDR3: TGTGCCAGCAGCTTAGGACAGGGGTGGGAGACCCAGTACTTC.